Reported below is one TCR beta chain. Its specificity is unknown. Patients were ineligible given autoimmune disease history or systemic immunosuppression. Peripheral blood came from all dose cohorts at three timepoints. This sample is part of a study of OX40 agonist ivuxolimab in advanced cancers. As for the study in general: Patients were dosed intravenously with ivuxolimab at 0.01 to 10 mg/kg every 2 weeks.

Some clones are missing from TCRdb's copy, which holds only in-frame ones; the method was immunoSEQ multiplex PCR. The sample gives tens of thousands of clones, about nine tenths of which show up once; under 20% is in the top ten. General observations from the study: Doses of 0.1 to 3.0 mg/kg were accompanied by clonal expansion of CD4+ and CD8+ blood T cells by week 6.

The germline CDR1 and CDR2 sequences are SGHTA and FQGNSA. The CDR3 spans 15 residues. V was pared by 5 bases and J by 6 bases, with 10 bases of the junction left unmatched. The sample was CD4+ or CD8+ T cells sorted from blood, taken in a trial of the OX40 agonist ivuxolimab. The chain combines TRBV7-2 with TRBJ2-7, with TRBD2 matching over 10 bases. The receptor's source is an adult with an advanced solid tumor such as melanoma, head and neck, liver or kidney cancer. CDR3 nucleotide sequence: TGTGCCAGCAGCACCCCCCTAGCGGGAGCTCTCGAGCAGTACTTC. It codes for CASSTPLAGALEQYF.